The clone carrying this T cell receptor beta chain was counted between two and nine times. What it binds is unknown. This CDR3 comprises 14 residues. From germline, CDR1 is SGHTA and CDR2 FQGNSA. The germline V and J ends were trimmed by 5 bases and 2 bases, with 13 bases remaining between them. This entry comes from a study of identical twins. TCRdb re-derived calls from the 5' RACE reads in MiXCR, one entry per CDR3 protein. The repertoire holds 750,000 to 950,000 distinct CDR3 sequences, with about 12% as singletons. Overall study findings and caveats: Fewer insertions characterized abundant cord blood beta clonotypes, whereas memory repertoires showed none.

This sample also appeared in a second study, on yellow fever vaccine responses in identical twins. Per that study: On the reported evidence, twins' vaccine T cell responses seemed partly convergent and partly personalized.

This receptor was taken from a woman aged 18-35 years in good health. Sequencing was carried out using PBMCs. V gene TRBV7-2 combines with J gene TRBJ2-7; D remains ambiguous. CDR3 amino acids: CASSPYLGAYEQYF. CDR3 in DNA: TGTGCCAGCAGCCCATATTTGGGTGCCTACGAGCAGTACTTC.